This T cell receptor (beta chain) emerged from a study of a mutant IDH1 vaccine in newly diagnosed glioma. Overall study context: Treated patients, approximately 62% male and around 40% female, averaged 40.4 years of age. Patients were pretreated with radiotherapy, temozolomide, or both, mostly both.

A word on this clone: As yet, its antigen is unknown.

Sequenced by immunoSEQ multiplex PCR; TCRdb stores in-frame clones only, minus some. Of 30,000 to 40,000 clones in the sample, about four fifths were seen once. Germline V gene lookup returns CDR1 SEHNR and CDR2 FQNEAQ (reference sequence). The CDR3 is 15 residues long. Trimming removed 4 bases at V and 7 bases at J, with 17 bases between. Time point described: week 35, safety follow-up. Each dose of the vaccine consisted of 300 ug of mutant IDH1 20-mer peptide, with topical imiquimod. The donors' diagnosis was new WHO grade 3 or 4 astrocytoma that was IDH1-mutant and ATRX-lost. The sequencing here drew on PBMCs, taken from a glioma patient whose treatment included an IDH1 peptide vaccine. The V call is TRBV7-9, the J call TRBJ1-3; no clear D. The clonotype originates from a woman aged 18-29 years with glioma. This CDR3 is CASSSSGLSANTIYF. As DNA, the CDR3 is TGTGCCAGCAGCTCCTCCGGGCTATCGGCGAACACCATATATTTT.